The TCR beta chain described here comes from a study of T-cell memory formation after mild COVID-19. Overall study: Clusters of TCRs were largely donor specific. Notes on the study in general: There were some responding clones in pre-infection memory, which suggested that cross-reactive memory had joined. Contracting clones localized mainly to CM and EM when CD4+ and mainly to EMRA when CD8+.

TCR alpha and TCR beta cDNA libraries with sample barcodes and UMIs came from 5'RACE using constant-segment primers. TCRdb re-called the 5' RACE reads through MiXCR, storing one row per CDR3 protein. This table holds 200,000 to 300,000 distinct CDR3 sequences, 16% found once. This clonotype appeared a few times. What it recognizes is unknown. The origin of this receptor is a man younger than 35 who had mild COVID-19 (a few samples of this study predate the infection). Cell type and time point are not known. Material for sequencing was PBMCs or a T cell subset sorted from them (not recorded which).

This CDR3 reads CSARARGNTEAFF. The DNA of the CDR3 is TGCAGTGCTAGGGCCAGGGGAAACACTGAAGCTTTCTTT. The chain employs TRBV20-1 and TRBJ1-1; the D gene is possibly TRBD1 (6 bases). The CDR3 is 13 amino acids. The V gene's germline CDR1 is DFQATT and CDR2 SNEGSKA (reference sequence). V was clipped by 3 bases and J by 2 bases, with 10 bases between them.